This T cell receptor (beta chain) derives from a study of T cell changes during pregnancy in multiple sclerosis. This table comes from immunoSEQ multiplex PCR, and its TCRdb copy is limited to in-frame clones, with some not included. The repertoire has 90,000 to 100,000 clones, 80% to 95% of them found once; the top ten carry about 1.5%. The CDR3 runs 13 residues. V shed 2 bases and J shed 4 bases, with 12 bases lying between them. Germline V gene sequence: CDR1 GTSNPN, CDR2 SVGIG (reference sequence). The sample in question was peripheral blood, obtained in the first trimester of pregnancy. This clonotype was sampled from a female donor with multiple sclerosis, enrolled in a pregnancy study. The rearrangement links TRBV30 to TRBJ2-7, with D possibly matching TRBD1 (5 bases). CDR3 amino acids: CAWSPGRVYEQYF. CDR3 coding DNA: TGTGCCTGGAGTCCTGGCAGGGTTTACGAGCAGTACTTC.